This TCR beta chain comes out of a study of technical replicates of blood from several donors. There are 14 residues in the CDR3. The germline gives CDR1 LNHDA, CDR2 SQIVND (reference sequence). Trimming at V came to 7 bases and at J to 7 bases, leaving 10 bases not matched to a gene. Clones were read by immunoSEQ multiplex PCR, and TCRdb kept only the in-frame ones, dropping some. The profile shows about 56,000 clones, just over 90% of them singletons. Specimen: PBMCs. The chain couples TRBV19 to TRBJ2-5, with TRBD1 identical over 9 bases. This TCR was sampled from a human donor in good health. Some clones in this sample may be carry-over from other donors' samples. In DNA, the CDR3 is TGTGCCAGTAATGGACAGGGGAATGGAGGGACCCAGTACTTC. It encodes CASNGQGNGGTQYF.